Below, 8 T cell receptor beta chains from the same sample are listed, as sequenced in a study of human T cells and chemical hapten exposure. TCRdb processed the RACE reads anew with MiXCR; each CDR3 protein has one entry. The sample lists a few hundred thousand distinct CDR3 sequences, about 6% occurring once. Time point specified: patch test 2, 6 weeks after DPC sensitization. Sample treatment: therapeutic diphenylcyclopropenone sensitization with weekly scalp DPC. Sequencing used whole blood, obtained in connection with sensitization to the hapten diphenylcyclopropenone (DPC). The receptors here all came from a young woman with alopecia areata. Some clones in this sample may be carry-over from other donors' samples.

This clonotype was detected ten times or more. The gene calls are TRBV3-1 and TRBJ2-1, with 9 bases aligning to TRBD2. J was trimmed by 14 bases and V by 3 bases; bases with no gene match: 8. This CDR3 comprises 13 residues. Germline V lookup: CDR1 LGHDT, CDR2 YNNKEL (reference sequence). The CDR3 nucleotides read TGTGCCAGCAGCCACCAAGGCGGGGGGGCCGAGTTCTTC. It codes for CASSHQGGGAEFF.

In the case of this clonotype: A read error is possible here, since a much larger clone lies one base away. The chain combines TRBV6-5 with TRBJ1-5, with TRBD1 identical over 7 bases. V lost 6 bases, J lost 6 bases, and 2 bases stayed unmatched. Germline-derived CDR1 and CDR2 are MNHEY and SVGAGI. There are 12 residues in the CDR3. DNA for the CDR3: TGTGCCAGCAGACAGGGGAGTCAGCCCCAGCATTTT. Translated, it gives CASRQGSQPQHF.

This clonotype has a handful of counts. Being one base from a much bigger clone, this may be a read error. This chain joins TRBV7-2 and TRBJ1-1; D not resolved. Germline V gene lookup returns CDR1 SGHTA and CDR2 FQGNSA. V gave up 0 bases and J gave up 1 base, with 6 bases separating them. The CDR3 totals 14 residues. The CDR3 region is CASSLAPGNTEAFF. DNA for the CDR3: TGTGCCAGCAGCTTAGCGCCAGGGAACACTGAAGCTTTCTTT.

In its sample, this clonotype was seen a few times. The chain carries TRBV7-2 and TRBJ1-1, with 11 bases aligning to TRBD1. This CDR3 contains 19 residues. J lost 1 base, V lost 5 bases, and 15 bases had no gene match. Germline-derived CDR1 and CDR2 are SGHTA and FQGNSA. The CDR3 loop reads CASSPSLWDRGRWNTEAFF. The CDR3 DNA follows: TGTGCCAGCAGCCCATCCCTATGGGACAGGGGGAGATGGAACACTGAAGCTTTCTTT.

This clonotype was observed a handful of times. The V call is TRBV15, the J call TRBJ2-7; TRBD1 matches 7 bases. The CDR3 contains 16 residues. Germline V CDR1 and CDR2: LNHNV, YYDKDF (reference sequence). Losses at the gene ends were 3 bases for V and 0 bases for J; bases not matched to a gene: 8. DNA of the CDR3: TGTGCCACCAGCAGTCCCGACAGGGAGAGCTCCTACGAGCAGTACTTC. Protein sequence: CATSSPDRESSYEQYF.

This chain joins TRBV28 and TRBJ2-7, with D perhaps TRBD2 (6 bases). CDR3 length equals 15 residues. V lost 3 bases to trimming and J lost 9 bases, with 21 bases between them. The germline V gene has CDR1 MDHEN and CDR2 SYDVKM. CDR3 sequence (DNA): TGTGCCAGCAGTTTGATAGGTTCAACATTTAGCGGGCAGTACTTC. This gives the protein CASSLIGSTFSGQYF.

This clonotype came up a few times. The chain joins TRBV25-1 to TRBJ2-5; 7 nucleotides match TRBD2. Germline V gives CDR1 MGHDK, CDR2 SYGVNS. The CDR3 spans 13 residues. Trimming at V came to 3 bases and at J to 2 bases, leaving 0 bases not matched to a gene. CDR3 sequence: CASSERGQETQYF. The CDR3 DNA follows: TGTGCCAGCAGTGAGCGGGGGCAAGAGACCCAGTACTTC.

In this sample, this clonotype turned up many times. The rearrangement uses TRBV6-5 and TRBJ1-2, with 7 bases that match TRBD1. From germline, CDR1 is MNHEY and CDR2 SVGAGI. The V segment lost 6 bases and the J segment 4 bases; nucleotides outside the gene matches: 8. The CDR3 spans 14 residues. In DNA form, the CDR3 reads TGTGCCAGCAGACTACAGGGGCCTTTCTATGGCTACACCTTC. Protein sequence: CASRLQGPFYGYTF.